The clone carrying this TCR beta chain turned up a few times. No antigen is known for it. This entry belongs to a study of shared clonotypes between healthy human individuals. Study findings and constraints: For naive CD4 cells, roughly 4.6% of clonotypes were shared across a few donors. When compared with the clonotypes that were shared by all four sorted-subset donors, the non-shared clonotypes turned out to have lower generation probabilities.

Sequenced by immunoSEQ multiplex PCR; TCRdb stores in-frame clones only, minus some. The sample shows under 750,000 clones, 72% of them seen only once. The CDR3 spans 16 residues. The germline V gene has CDR1 SGHAT and CDR2 FQNNGV. Trimming at V came to 7 bases and at J to 5 bases, leaving 13 bases not matched to a gene. This rearrangement joins TRBV11-2 to TRBJ2-7; 11 bases agree with TRBD1. Sequenced material: memory CD4+ T cells sorted from blood. Subset denoted: CD45RA-negative fraction. The clonotype originates from a woman in her 30s in good health. The CDR3 protein is CASTTHRDRGFHEQYF. As DNA, the CDR3 is TGTGCCAGCACCACTCACCGGGACAGGGGGTTCCACGAGCAGTACTTC.